The 32 T cell receptor beta chains reported below all come from one sample, sequenced in a study of long-term antiretroviral therapy in people with HIV. The authors ran the immunoSEQ assay, v3.0, at survey level. TCRdb's copy holds only in-frame clones and misses some; the assay was immunoSEQ multiplex PCR. The sample includes about 25,000 clones, around four fifths of them seen just once. The material was unsorted PBMCs, obtained 1.1 years before starting antiretroviral therapy. These receptors were collected from a woman in her thirties or forties with HIV.

The chain joins TRBV7-6 to TRBJ2-3; maybe TRBD2 (6 bases). V gave up 3 bases and J gave up 5 bases, with 27 bases separating them. This CDR3 contains 19 residues. Germline-derived CDR1 and CDR2 are SGHVS and FNYEAQ. The CDR3 here is CASSLKAKRVLYARDTQYF. CDR3 nucleotides: TGTGCCAGCAGCTTGAAGGCCAAGCGGGTTTTATATGCTCGAGATACGCAGTATTTT.

This chain connects TRBV12-5 to TRBJ2-4; the D gene is possibly TRBD1 (6 bases). Between the trimmed V and J ends, which lost 2 bases and 13 bases, there was a span of 15 bases. The CDR3 totals 13 residues. CDR1 and CDR2 from the germline V gene are LGHNT and FRNRAP. The CDR3 nucleotides read TGTGCTAGTGGTTTGAGTCTGGGGGCCCAGCAGTACTTC. Its translation: CASGLSLGAQQYF.

The rearrangement joins TRBV18 to TRBJ1-1; D remains unclear. This CDR3 region has 15 residues. The ends were cut back, 0 bases at V and 1 base at J, with 9 bases in the middle. From germline, CDR1 is KGHSH and CDR2 LQKENI. CDR3 loop: CASSPPRTGNTEAFF. CDR3 sequence (DNA): TGTGCCAGCTCACCACCGAGGACGGGGAACACTGAAGCTTTCTTT. The full variable domain, in which reference TRBV18 and TRBJ1-1 provide the parts outside the CDR3, is NAGVMQNPRHLVRRRGQEARLRCSPMKGHSHVYWYRQLPEEGLKFMVYLQKENIIDESGMPKERFSAEFPKEGPSILRIQQVVRGDSAAYFCASSPPRTGNTEAFFGQGTRLTVV.

The chain has TRBV9 and TRBJ2-7; 8 nucleotides match TRBD2. CDR3 length: 14 amino acids. CDR1 is SGDLS and CDR2 is YYNGEE in the germline V gene. V was pared by 4 bases and J by 2 bases, with 5 bases of the junction left unmatched. Here the CDR3 DNA reads TGTGCCAGCAGCCCCAGCGGGGGAACCTACGAGCAGTACTTC. Amino acid sequence: CASSPSGGTYEQYF.

This chain connects TRBV6-4 to TRBJ1-5; possibly TRBD1 for D (5 bases). Per germline, CDR1 MRHNA and CDR2 SNTAGT. The CDR3 length is 14 residues. Trimming shortened V by 0 bases and J by 7 bases, and 10 bases separated the two germline ends. The CDR3 is CASSDSAQGQPQHF. CDR3 sequence (DNA): TGTGCCAGCAGTGACTCTGCCCAGGGACAGCCCCAGCATTTT.

The J gene is TRBJ2-3, the V gene TRBV5-4, with 7 bases identical to TRBD1. This CDR3 is built from 15 residues. V lost 4 bases, J lost 1 base, and 6 bases stayed unmatched. The germline gives CDR1 SGHNT, CDR2 YYREEE (reference sequence). The CDR3, as DNA: TGTGCCAGCAGCCTGACAGGGATGGGCACAGATACGCAGTATTTT. It is translated as CASSLTGMGTDTQYF.

This rearrangement joins TRBV2 to TRBJ1-2; no clear D gene. Looked up from germline, CDR1 is SNHLY and CDR2 is FYNNEI. The CDR3 spans 15 residues. Trimming shortened V by 6 bases and J by 0 bases, and 14 bases separated the two germline ends. The CDR3 sequence: CASSPPVWANYGYTF. The CDR3 DNA is TGTGCCAGCAGCCCCCCGGTGTGGGCTAACTATGGCTACACCTTC.

This chain connects TRBV29-1 to TRBJ1-1; D is possibly TRBD1 (6 bases). Trimming pared 5 bases from V and 4 bases from J, leaving 14 bases between. This CDR3 comprises 13 residues. CDR1 is SQVTM, CDR2 ANQGSEA, per germline. The CDR3: CSVPPSGATEAFF. The CDR3 nucleotides are TGCAGCGTTCCCCCTTCAGGGGCCACTGAAGCTTTCTTT.

V usage is TRBV9 and J usage is TRBJ1-1; D ambiguous. The length of the CDR3 is 14 residues. Per germline, CDR1 SGDLS and CDR2 YYNGEE. Between the trimmed V and J ends, which lost 0 bases and 5 bases, there was a span of 11 bases. The CDR3 coding sequence is TGTGCCAGCAGCGTAGCGGTGGGGAGGACTGAAGCTTTCTTT. It codes for CASSVAVGRTEAFF.

The CDR3 sequence is CASSPRGGGYEKLFF. DNA of the CDR3: TGTGCCAGCAGCCCCCGTGGAGGGGGCTATGAAAAACTGTTTTTT. V is TRBV9 and J is TRBJ1-4; 7 bases fit TRBD1. The CDR3 is 15 amino acids. The V gene's germline CDR1 is SGDLS and CDR2 YYNGEE. J gave up 6 bases and V 4 bases, and 9 bases lay outside the gene matches.

This clone has more than one count but fewer than ten. The rearrangement links TRBV6-6 to TRBJ2-5; D might be TRBD2 (5 bases). CDR1 and CDR2 (germline): MNHNY, SVGAGI (reference sequence). V was pared by 7 bases and J by 2 bases, with 20 bases between. CDR3 length: 16 residues. The CDR3 spells CASTPFPMPGQETQYF. CDR3 coding DNA: TGTGCCAGCACCCCGTTCCCTATGCCGGGGCAAGAGACCCAGTACTTC.

J is TRBJ2-1 and V is TRBV5-1, with 10 positions matching TRBD2. The CDR3 extends over 15 amino acids. V trimming: 6 bases; J trimming: 5 bases; junction bases outside the gene matches: 8. Germline V gene lookup returns CDR1 SGHRS and CDR2 YFSETQ. The CDR3 sequence is CASTMGTSENNEQFF. In nucleotides, the CDR3 is TGCGCCAGCACGATGGGGACTAGCGAGAACAATGAGCAGTTCTTC.

This rearrangement joins TRBV5-4 to TRBJ2-7; 9 bases map to TRBD1. The germline CDR1 and CDR2 sequences are SGHNT and YYREEE (reference sequence). V lost 4 bases, J lost 5 bases, and 4 bases stayed unmatched. The CDR3 is made up of 13 amino acids. The chain's CDR3 is CASSIGQGNEQYF. DNA of the CDR3: TGTGCCAGCAGCATCGGACAGGGGAACGAGCAGTACTTC.

The gene calls are TRBV30 and TRBJ1-5, with D possibly being TRBD1 (6 bases). Germline values: CDR1 GTSNPN, CDR2 SVGIG (reference sequence). The length of the CDR3 is 13 residues. The V gene lost 7 bases and the J gene lost 4 bases, with 14 bases spanning the gap. CDR3 nucleotide sequence: TGTGCCTTTGATGCAGGGGAAAATCAGCCCCAGCATTTT. Translated: CAFDAGENQPQHF.

The chain uses TRBV2 and TRBJ1-2; tentative D call: TRBD1 (5 bases). The CDR3 is made up of 15 amino acids. Germline assignment: CDR1 SNHLY and CDR2 FYNNEI. Trimming pared 2 bases from V and 8 bases from J, leaving 18 bases between. Written as DNA, the CDR3 is TGTGCCAGCAGTGAATCTGCACGGGGGTCTGTCGGCTACACCTTC. This translates into CASSESARGSVGYTF.

The chain combines TRBV6-4 with TRBJ2-7; 9 bases agree with TRBD1. V lost 6 bases, J lost 6 bases, and 9 bases stayed unmatched. Per germline, CDR1 MRHNA and CDR2 SNTAGT. The CDR3 is made up of 14 amino acids. CDR3 in DNA: TGTGCCAGCAGCCCATCTGGGACAGGGCTCGAGCAGTACTTC. The encoded protein is CASSPSGTGLEQYF.

Written as DNA, the CDR3 is TGTGCCAGCAGCTTGGCTAGCGGGGGGTGGAATAATGAGCAGTTCTTC. Residues: CASSLASGGWNNEQFF. The genes are TRBV7-6 and TRBJ2-1; 11 nucleotides match TRBD2. V was clipped by 3 bases and J by 7 bases; unmatched bases: 8. This CDR3 is 16 amino acids long. Germline CDR1 reads SGHVS; CDR2 reads FNYEAQ. Filled out from reference TRBV7-6 and TRBJ2-1, the complete variable domain reads GAGVSQSPRYKVTKRGQDVALRCDPISGHVSLYWYRQALGQGPEFLTYFNYEAQQDKSGLPNDRFSAERPEGSISTLTIQRTEQRDSAMYRCASSLASGGWNNEQFFGPGTRLTVL.

The chain has TRBV29-1 and TRBJ1-2, with TRBD1 matching 8 bases. CDR1 and CDR2 from the germline V gene are SQVTM and ANQGSEA. The V gene end was trimmed by 4 bases and the J gene end by 4 bases; junction bases not matched to a gene: 2. The CDR3 consists of 12 residues. CDR3 DNA sequence: TGCAGCGTTGGACAGGGGATCTATGGCTACACCTTC. Translating gives CSVGQGIYGYTF.

The rearrangement joins TRBV9 to TRBJ1-5; D gene ambiguous. V lost 1 base to trimming and J lost 6 bases, with 11 bases between them. CDR3 length: 14 residues. The germline V gene has CDR1 SGDLS and CDR2 YYNGEE. Here the CDR3 DNA reads TGTGCCAGCAGCGTAAATCAGGCGGCTCAGCCCCAGCATTTT. Protein product: CASSVNQAAQPQHF. The full variable domain, its missing parts supplied by reference TRBV9 and TRBJ1-5, is DSGVTQTPKHLITATGQRVTLRCSPRSGDLSVYWYQQSLDQGLQFLIQYYNGEERAKGNILERFSAQQFPDLHSELNLSSLELGDSALYFCASSVNQAAQPQHFGDGTRLSIL.

The chain employs TRBV5-1 and TRBJ2-1; 8 nucleotides match TRBD2. J lost 3 bases, V lost 0 bases, and 8 bases had no gene match. Germline CDR1 SGHRS, CDR2 YFSETQ. The CDR3 sequence is 17 residues long. CDR3 DNA sequence: TGCGCCAGCAGCTTGGTTACAGCGGGAGCGTACTACAATGAGCAGTTCTTC. This codes for CASSLVTAGAYYNEQFF.

The rearrangement joins TRBV18 to TRBJ2-7; TRBD1 matches at 11 bases. Trimming removed 3 bases from V and 7 bases from J; junction bases left unmatched: 11. Looked up from germline, CDR1 is KGHSH and CDR2 is LQKENI. The CDR3 loop spans 16 amino acids. CDR3 DNA: TGTGCCAGCTCACCCCCGATCGGACAGGGGGCGCTTGAGCAGTACTTC. Amino acid sequence: CASSPPIGQGALEQYF.

V gene TRBV15 combines with J gene TRBJ2-4; D is unresolved. The CDR3 length is 14 residues. Germline V CDR1 and CDR2: LNHNV, YYDKDF (reference sequence). The V end lost 0 bases, the J end lost 5 bases, and 8 bases lay between the germline ends. DNA of the CDR3: TGTGCCACCAGCAGAGATTGGGCAGAAAACATTCAGTACTTC. This encodes CATSRDWAENIQYF.

This clone occurred once. The rearrangement uses TRBV27 and TRBJ2-3; perhaps TRBD2 as D (6 bases). The CDR3 is made up of 14 amino acids. Looked up from germline, CDR1 is MNHEY and CDR2 is SMNVEV (reference sequence). Between the trimmed V and J ends, which lost 3 bases and 3 bases, there was a span of 10 bases. CDR3 DNA: TGTGCCAGCAGTTTGATTCGGGAGACAGATACGCAGTATTTT. It is translated as CASSLIRETDTQYF.

The rearrangement uses TRBV6-6 and TRBJ2-7; D uncertain. The length of the CDR3 is 13 residues. V shed 2 bases and J shed 2 bases, with 7 bases lying between them. Germline CDR1 is MNHNY and CDR2 is SVGAGI (reference sequence). The CDR3 DNA reads as TGTGCCAGCAGTTACCGCGACGCCTACGAGCAGTACTTC. As protein: CASSYRDAYEQYF.

The chain couples TRBV5-4 to TRBJ2-5, with a tentative D call TRBD2 (5 bases). V lost 2 bases, J lost 4 bases, and 12 bases lay in between. The CDR3 is 14 residues long. CDR1 SGHNT and CDR2 YYREEE come from the germline V gene (reference sequence). CDR3 sequence (DNA): TGTGCCAGCAGCTTCCCGGGGAAGGGAGAGACCCAGTACTTC. This codes for CASSFPGKGETQYF. The full variable domain, with the rest looked up from reference TRBV5-4 and TRBJ2-5, is ETGVTQSPTHLIKTRGQQVTLRCSSQSGHNTVSWYQQALGQGPQFIFQYYREEENGRGNFPPRFSGLQFPNYSSELNVNALELDDSALYLCASSFPGKGETQYFGPGTRLLVL.

The rearrangement uses TRBV5-1 and TRBJ2-6; D might be TRBD1 (5 bases). The CDR3 length is 17 residues. Germline values: CDR1 SGHRS, CDR2 YFSETQ. With 7 bases removed from V and 2 bases from J, the gap between germline ends came to 19 bases. The CDR3 loop reads CASGVGLQQAGANVLTF. The CDR3 nucleotides are TGCGCCAGCGGGGTGGGCCTTCAACAGGCTGGGGCCAACGTCCTGACTTTC.

This chain connects TRBV30 to TRBJ1-1; 8 bases match TRBD1. Looked up from germline, CDR1 is GTSNPN and CDR2 is SVGIG (reference sequence). The CDR3 covers 12 residues. With 3 bases clipped from V and 6 bases from J, the junction kept 3 bases outside the gene matches. CDR3 sequence: CAWRTGVAEAFF. Here the CDR3 DNA reads TGTGCCTGGAGGACAGGGGTCGCTGAAGCTTTCTTT.

The rearrangement joins TRBV27 to TRBJ2-1; 8 nucleotides align to TRBD2. V lost 5 bases to trimming and J lost 3 bases; unmatched junction nucleotides: 12. The V gene's germline CDR1 is MNHEY and CDR2 SMNVEV (reference sequence). CDR3 length: 17 amino acids. The CDR3 DNA follows: TGTGCCAGCAGTCAATCGGGAGGGACTAGATACTACAATGAGCAGTTCTTC. As protein: CASSQSGGTRYYNEQFF.

CDR3 sequence reads: CASSLTSGAESSFNEQFF. The CDR3 coding sequence is TGCGCCAGCAGCCTCACTAGCGGGGCTGAGAGCAGTTTCAATGAGCAGTTCTTC. J is TRBJ2-1 and V is TRBV5-1, with TRBD2 matching 10 bases. The CDR3 runs to 18 residues. V dropped 4 bases and J dropped 6; count of bases not matched to a gene: 16. CDR1 is SGHRS, CDR2 YFSETQ, per germline.

The rearrangement joins TRBV6-1 to TRBJ1-2; D is ambiguous. V lost 0 bases and J 8 bases, leaving 16 bases between the germline ends. Germline CDR1 reads MNHNS; CDR2 reads SASEGT. This CDR3 spans 15 amino acids. The CDR3 DNA reads as TGTGCCAGCAGTGAAGCGCTTAAGGCCCGCGGGGGCTACACCTTC. Its translation: CASSEALKARGGYTF.

The rearrangement uses TRBV25-1 and TRBJ1-4; 10 nucleotides agree with TRBD1. CDR1 and CDR2 from the germline V gene are MGHDK and SYGVNS. This CDR3 comprises 17 residues. The ends lost 4 bases at V and 0 bases at J; junction bases unmatched: 5. The CDR3 spells CASSAIGQGATNEKLFF. The CDR3 DNA reads TGTGCCAGCAGTGCCATAGGACAGGGGGCAACTAATGAAAAACTGTTTTTT.

The V and J genes are TRBV19 and TRBJ2-1; 7 bases are a match to TRBD2. Germline trimming cut 3 bases from V and 8 bases from J; bases unmatched to any gene: 4. The CDR3 has 13 residues. Germline V lookup: CDR1 LNHDA, CDR2 SQIVND (reference sequence). CDR3 protein: CASSIWEGDEQFF. CDR3 bases: TGTGCCAGTAGTATTTGGGAGGGAGATGAGCAGTTCTTC.